This TCR beta chain was recovered during a study of blood T cell repertoires in COVID-19. In the study overall: The samples span acute and convalescent COVID-19 from the United States, Italy and Spain.

Germline CDR1 reads MNHEY; CDR2 reads SVGAGI. Unmatched junction bases numbered 4, after V lost 6 bases and J lost 3 bases. This CDR3 spans 14 amino acids. The sample holds a few counts of this clone. Original methodology: Nucleated cell counts were estimated from reference gene primer amplification. Here immunoSEQ multiplex PCR was the method, and the copy in TCRdb shows in-frame clones only, minus some. V and J calls and clone size come straight from that table; D and trimming were deduced from the DNA. The repertoire holds about 170,000 clones, with approximately 82% as singletons. Material: peripheral blood. The chain recombines TRBV6-5 with TRBJ2-7; 11 positions match TRBD1. The clonotype originates from a woman in her 70s who had recovered from COVID-19. The CDR3 DNA reads TGTGCCAGCAGGACCGGGACAGGGGGCTACGAGCAGTACTTC. Its protein is CASRTGTGGYEQYF.